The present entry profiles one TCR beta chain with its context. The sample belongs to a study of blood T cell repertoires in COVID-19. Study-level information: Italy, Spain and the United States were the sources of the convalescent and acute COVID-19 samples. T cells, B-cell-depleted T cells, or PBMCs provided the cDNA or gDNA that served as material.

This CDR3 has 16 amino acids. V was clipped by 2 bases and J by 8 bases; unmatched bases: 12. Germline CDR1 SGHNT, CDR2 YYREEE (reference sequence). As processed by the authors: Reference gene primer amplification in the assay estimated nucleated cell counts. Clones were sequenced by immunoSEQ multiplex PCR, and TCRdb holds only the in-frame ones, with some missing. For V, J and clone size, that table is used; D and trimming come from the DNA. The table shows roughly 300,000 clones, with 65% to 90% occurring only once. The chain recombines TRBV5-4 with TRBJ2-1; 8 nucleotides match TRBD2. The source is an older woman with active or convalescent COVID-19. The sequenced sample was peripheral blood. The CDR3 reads CASSFGRDREGYEQFF. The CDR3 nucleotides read TGTGCCAGCAGCTTTGGGCGGGACCGGGAGGGATATGAGCAGTTCTTC.